In this sample, the clone carrying this T cell receptor (beta chain) turned up many times. Antigen: not known. One entry per CDR3 protein, called by TCRdb with MiXCR from the 5' RACE reads. Of some 23,000 distinct CDR3 sequences in the sample, roughly 6.7% were seen once. Time point specified: sample taken at primary tumor resection. Frozen PBMC, nontumor lung or tumor provided whole RNA, which was sequenced unsorted. The data were obtained in a study of spatial heterogeneity in lung cancer. Study overall: In raw reads, more than 9.5 appearances on average were recorded for each unique TCR and UMI combination.

Germline V gene sequence: CDR1 SNHLY, CDR2 FYNNEI. V was pared by 5 bases and J by 7 bases, with 20 bases between. CDR3 length equals 15 residues. General observations from the study: In tumors, expanded intratumoral alpha and beta TCR counts tracked mutation counts.

The sample consisted of lung tumor tissue, taken at surgery. The source of this sequence is a male donor with early-stage non-small cell lung cancer. The chain uses TRBV2 and TRBJ1-2; the D is unclear. CDR3 bases: TGTGCCAGCAGTCTTCCCACTCCCCCAATGTCTGGCTACACCTTC. This sequence encodes CASSLPTPPMSGYTF. Supplemented by reference TRBV2 and TRBJ1-2, the full variable domain reads EPEVTQTPSHQVTQMGQEVILRCVPISNHLYFYWYRQILGQKVEFLVSFYNNEISEKSEIFDDQFSVERPDGSNFTLKIRSTKLEDSAMYFCASSLPTPPMSGYTFGSGTRLTVV.